The 29 T cell receptor beta chains given below trace back to one sample, sequenced in a study of T cells in Graves' hyperthyroidism and ophthalmopathy. From RNA transcripts, TCR beta CDR3 regions were amplified. A set of HTBI primers served as the primers for a first-round RT-PCR of the TCR CDR3. TCRdb fed the multiplex PCR reads into MiXCR, producing one record per CDR3 protein. Of more than 350,000 distinct CDR3 sequences listed, 14% to 15% are singletons. The sequencing input was blood. The receptor set was obtained from a woman in her twenties or thirties with Graves' hyperthyroidism.

This clonotype was seen repeatedly, ten times or more. The chain is built from TRBV12-3 or TRBV12-4 and TRBJ1-5; perhaps TRBD1 as D (5 bases). The V gene lost 3 bases and the J gene lost 0 bases, with 6 bases spanning the gap. The CDR3 is 14 amino acids. CDR3 nucleotides: TGTGCCAGCAGTTTTGGGGGTAGCAATCAGCCCCAGCATTTT. Translation: CASSFGGSNQPQHF.

This clonotype was seen at least ten times. The rearrangement uses TRBV27 and TRBJ2-7; D possibly uses TRBD1 or TRBD2 (10 bases each). The CDR3 contains 21 residues. V gave up 3 bases and J gave up 4 bases, with 34 bases separating them. Germline lookup yields CDR1 MNHEY and CDR2 SMNVEV (reference sequence). The CDR3 nucleotides are TGTGCCAGCAGTTTGCGACAGGGGGCTACTAAGCGGGAGGGCCTACTGTACGAGCAGTACTTC. It is translated as CASSLRQGATKREGLLYEQYF.

This clonotype was seen more than once but under ten times. A read error is possible here, since a much larger clone lies one base away. The chain couples TRBV24-1 to TRBJ2-5; 9 bases are shared with TRBD1. The J call may be incorrect, as the DNA end agrees better with TRBJ2-1. This CDR3 region has 15 residues. From germline, CDR1 is KGHDR and CDR2 SFDVKD. CDR3 residues: CATSDQDRGGETQFF. For the CDR3, the DNA is TGTGCCACCAGTGACCAGGACAGGGGCGGAGAGACCCAGTTCTTC.

This clonotype was seen ten or more times. Written as DNA, the CDR3 is TGCGCCAGTAAGATGGAGGAGATGAACACTGAAGCTTTCTTT. It specifies CASKMEEMNTEAFF. The chain couples TRBV4-1 to TRBJ1-1, with D uncertain. Per germline, CDR1 MGHRA and CDR2 YSYEKL. V was pared by 9 bases and J by 0 bases, with 14 bases between. The CDR3 sequence is 14 residues long.

This clonotype has a count of ten or more. The chain uses TRBV11-2 and TRBJ2-5; 9 nucleotides line up with TRBD1. J was trimmed by 4 bases and V by 5 bases; bases with no gene match: 5. The CDR3 consists of 14 residues. The V gene's germline CDR1 is SGHAT and CDR2 FQNNGV. The CDR3 DNA is TGTGCCAGCAGCCAAACAGGGGGCGCAGAGACCCAGTACTTC. This encodes CASSQTGGAETQYF.

The chain is built from TRBV10-3 and TRBJ2-5, with TRBD1 matching 10 bases. V shed 4 bases, J shed 0 bases, and the junction held 8 bases outside the gene matches. Germline V CDR1 and CDR2: ENHRY, SYGVKD. The CDR3 spans 17 residues. The CDR3 DNA sequence: TGTGCCATCAGTGGGACAGGGGGGGATGAGTACCAAGAGACCCAGTACTTC. Translating gives CAISGTGGDEYQETQYF.

Concerning this clonotype: This may come from a read error, since a much larger clone is one base off. The V gene is TRBV24-1, the J gene TRBJ2-1; the match to TRBD2 covers 8 bases. The CDR3 extends over 16 amino acids. Germline trimming cut 3 bases from V and 6 bases from J; bases unmatched to any gene: 9. The germline gives CDR1 KGHDR, CDR2 SFDVKD. The CDR3 is CATSDGPSGHCNEQFF. The CDR3, as DNA: TGTGCCACCAGTGATGGCCCTAGCGGGCACTGCAATGAGCAGTTCTTC.

This clonotype was picked up many times. The chain uses TRBV5-1 and TRBJ1-6; 7 nucleotides match TRBD1. Germline assignment: CDR1 SGHRS and CDR2 YFSETQ. This CDR3 is 15 amino acids long. The V and J ends lost 0 bases and 7 bases, in that order; junction bases with no gene match: 4. CDR3 bases: TGCGCCAGCAGCTTGGTTGGGACAGACAATTCACCCCTCCACTTT. This codes for CASSLVGTDNSPLHF.

V and J are TRBV9 and TRBJ2-5; D is perhaps TRBD1 (6 bases). CDR3 length: 15 residues. V was trimmed by 0 bases and J by 1 base, leaving 10 bases between them. CDR1 is SGDLS, CDR2 YYNGEE, per germline. The chain's CDR3 is CASSVAGTLQETQYF. CDR3 DNA: TGTGCCAGCAGCGTAGCTGGGACACTCCAAGAGACCCAGTACTTC.

This clonotype was seen repeatedly, ten times or more. The chain recombines TRBV3-1 with TRBJ1-2; D remains ambiguous. The germline V gene has CDR1 LGHDT and CDR2 YNNKEL (reference sequence). There are 12 residues in the CDR3. V was pared by 1 base and J by 8 bases, with 8 bases between. The CDR3 DNA reads as TGTGCCAGCAGCCAAGGGTCACGAGGCTACACCTTC. Translating it yields CASSQGSRGYTF.

The chain has TRBV3-1 and TRBJ2-1; D might be TRBD1 (6 bases). The germline CDR1 and CDR2 sequences are LGHDT and YNNKEL (reference sequence). This CDR3 contains 15 residues. The V and J ends lost 2 bases and 10 bases respectively, with 18 bases between them. CDR3 region: CASSQSFSRGREQFF. The CDR3 coding sequence is TGTGCCAGCAGCCAATCCTTTTCTAGGGGGAGAGAGCAGTTCTTC.

This rearrangement joins TRBV11-2 to TRBJ2-7, with D possibly TRBD2 on 6 matching bases. Trimming left V 4 bases short and J 3 bases short, with 13 bases between. Germline V gene data show CDR1 as SGHAT and CDR2 as FQNNGV. The CDR3 has 14 amino acids. CDR3 sequence: CASSYGRSVYEQYF. The CDR3, as DNA: TGTGCCAGCAGCTACGGGAGATCTGTCTACGAGCAGTACTTC. The whole variable domain, remainder taken from reference TRBV11-2 and TRBJ2-7, is EAGVAQSPRYKIIEKRQSVAFWCNPISGHATLYWYQQILGQGPKLLIQFQNNGVVDDSQLPKDRFSAERLKGVDSTLKIQPAKLEDSAVYLCASSYGRSVYEQYFGPGTRLTVT.

The table lists this clonotype with many counts. V and J are TRBV3-1 and TRBJ1-1; D call uncertain. V lost 1 base and J 5 bases, leaving 5 bases between the germline ends. The CDR3 covers 12 residues. Germline CDR1 and CDR2: LGHDT and YNNKEL (reference sequence). The DNA for the CDR3 is TGTGCCAGCAGCCAAGTAAGGACTGAAGCTTTCTTT. Protein sequence: CASSQVRTEAFF.

The chain recombines TRBV5-1 with TRBJ1-2; 7 bases agree with TRBD1. This CDR3 is 15 amino acids long. Germline CDR1 reads SGHRS; CDR2 reads YFSETQ. With 0 bases clipped from V and 2 bases from J, the junction kept 4 bases outside the gene matches. The chain's CDR3 is CASSLETGLNYGYTF. The CDR3 coding sequence is TGCGCCAGCAGCTTGGAGACAGGGTTGAACTATGGCTACACCTTC.

The chain links TRBV6-6 to TRBJ2-1, with TRBD2 identical over 11 bases. The germline V gene encodes CDR1 MNHNY and CDR2 SVGAGI (reference sequence). With V trimmed by 0 bases and J by 9 bases, 4 bases remained unmatched. This CDR3 has 15 amino acids. CDR3 amino acids: CASSYSTSGGSEQFF. The CDR3 DNA reads TGTGCCAGCAGTTACTCCACTAGCGGGGGAAGTGAGCAGTTCTTC.

The V gene is TRBV6-1, the J gene TRBJ2-2; 8 bases are shared with TRBD2. V lost 5 bases and J lost 8; bases outside the gene matches: 7. Germline V gene sequence: CDR1 MNHNS, CDR2 SASEGT. This CDR3 is built from 14 residues. The CDR3 coding sequence is TGTGCCAGCAGTTTACCCAGCGGGAGTGGGGAGCTGTTTTTT. It specifies CASSLPSGSGELFF.

This clonotype was recorded a few times. The rearrangement joins TRBV28 to TRBJ2-7; 9 nucleotides align to TRBD2. CDR3 length: 15 amino acids. Germline loops: CDR1 MDHEN, CDR2 SYDVKM. With 6 bases clipped from V and 3 bases from J, the junction kept 9 bases outside the gene matches. The CDR3 DNA reads TGTGCCAGCAGGGGTGGTAGCGGGGGTTTCTACGAGCAGTACTTC. This translates into CASRGGSGGFYEQYF.

Note on this clonotype: The junction departs from germline at one end; a sequencing error may be responsible. This sequence joins TRBV6-1 and TRBJ2-3, with a tentative D call TRBD2 (6 bases). This CDR3 region has 15 residues. From germline, CDR1 is MNHNS and CDR2 SASEGT. The CDR3 region has the DNA TGTGCCAGCAGAGATAGCGGTCTTAGCACAGGTACGCAGTATTTT. Protein product: CASRDSGLSTGTQYF.

This clonotype was detected ten times or more. The chain joins TRBV24-1 to TRBJ1-2, with D uncertain. Trimming took 7 bases from V and 4 from J, leaving 6 bases between them. CDR3 length: 11 residues. CDR1 KGHDR and CDR2 SFDVKD come from the germline V gene. CDR3 region: CATSSSYGYTF. The CDR3 coding sequence is TGTGCCACCAGCTCGTCCTATGGCTACACCTTC.

This clonotype was detected only a few times. The V call is TRBV6-6, the J call TRBJ2-7; a weak D match, TRBD1 (6 bases). Germline V lookup: CDR1 MNHNY, CDR2 SVGAGI (reference sequence). The CDR3 has 11 amino acids. V was cut by 0 bases and J by 11 bases, with 8 bases left in between. The chain's CDR3 is CASSYSRQEYF. In DNA, the CDR3 is TGTGCCAGCAGTTACTCAAGACAGGAGTACTTC.

This clonotype was found many times. This chain joins TRBV7-9 and TRBJ2-1, with D possibly matching TRBD2 (6 bases). V gave up 4 bases and J gave up 0 bases, with 10 bases separating them. The CDR3 consists of 15 residues. Germline lookup yields CDR1 SEHNR and CDR2 FQNEAQ (reference sequence). The CDR3 region has the DNA TGTGCCAGCAGCTATAGCGGAAACTCCTACAATGAGCAGTTCTTC. Translated: CASSYSGNSYNEQFF.

This chain joins TRBV30 and TRBJ2-3, with TRBD2 matching 7 bases. Trimming removed 3 bases from V and 0 bases from J; junction bases left unmatched: 9. This CDR3 is built from 16 residues. Germline V gives CDR1 GTSNPN, CDR2 SVGIG (reference sequence). CDR3 sequence reads: CAWSEGLYGSTDTQYF. In nucleotides, the CDR3 is TGTGCCTGGAGCGAGGGACTATACGGTAGCACAGATACGCAGTATTTT.

This clonotype has a handful of counts. The V and J genes are TRBV20-1 and TRBJ1-2, with a possible D match to TRBD1 (6 bases). Trimming left V 1 base short and J 4 bases short, with 16 bases between. The CDR3 has 15 amino acids. Germline CDR1 and CDR2: DFQATT and SNEGSKA (reference sequence). CDR3 sequence (DNA): TGCAGTGCTAGAGTCCGCACAGGGAGCGTCTATGGCTACACCTTC. This sequence encodes CSARVRTGSVYGYTF.

Many counts were recorded for this clonotype. This chain uses TRBV3-1 with TRBJ1-1, with no clear D. The CDR3 spans 12 residues. Germline assignment: CDR1 LGHDT and CDR2 YNNKEL (reference sequence). The germline V and J ends were trimmed by 1 base and 10 bases, with 10 bases remaining between them. The CDR3 sequence is CASSQGDRGAFF. The CDR3 coding sequence is TGTGCCAGCAGCCAAGGGGATCGCGGAGCTTTCTTT.

This clonotype has more than one count but fewer than ten. The chain has TRBV19 and TRBJ1-1; D remains unclear. The V gene lost 6 bases and the J gene lost 7 bases, with 12 bases spanning the gap. Germline V gene data show CDR1 as LNHDA and CDR2 as SQIVND (reference sequence). The CDR3 totals 12 residues. In DNA form, the CDR3 reads TGTGCCAGTAGCCACGACACATTTGAAGCTTTCTTT. This encodes CASSHDTFEAFF.

This clonotype was picked up many times. The genes are TRBV28 and TRBJ2-5; D may be TRBD1 or TRBD2 (5 bases each). Deletions cut 2 bases from V and 3 bases from J, with 7 bases between. The length of the CDR3 is 13 residues. Germline loops: CDR1 MDHEN, CDR2 SYDVKM. The CDR3 here is CASSLGTEETQYF. In DNA, the CDR3 is TGTGCCAGCAGTTTAGGGACGGAAGAGACCCAGTACTTC.

The V gene is TRBV6-1, the J gene TRBJ2-1, with 10 bases fitting TRBD1. The germline CDR1 and CDR2 sequences are MNHNS and SASEGT. This CDR3 spans 16 amino acids. V shed 3 bases and J 5 bases; nucleotides not matched to a gene: 7. In DNA, the CDR3 is TGTGCCAGCAGTGAGGTTGGACAGGGGGGGGACAATGAGCAGTTCTTC. It translates to CASSEVGQGGDNEQFF.

This clonotype has ten or more counts. This chain joins TRBV20-1 and TRBJ2-1; 14 bases are shared with TRBD2. Per germline, CDR1 DFQATT and CDR2 SNEGSKA (reference sequence). CDR3 length: 14 amino acids. The trim removed 6 bases at V and 6 bases at J, leaving 4 bases unmatched. The CDR3, as DNA: TGCAGTGCGCGGACTAGCGGGAGGCCCAATGAGCAGTTCTTC. Translated, it gives CSARTSGRPNEQFF.

There are many counts of this clonotype. The V and J genes are TRBV27 and TRBJ2-7; 12 bases align to TRBD2. This CDR3 has 15 amino acids. The germline V gene has CDR1 MNHEY and CDR2 SMNVEV (reference sequence). J lost 3 bases, V lost 6 bases, and 6 bases had no gene match. The CDR3 spells CASSLGLAGIYEQYF. Here the CDR3 DNA reads TGTGCCAGCAGCTTGGGACTAGCGGGCATCTACGAGCAGTACTTC.